These 31 T cell receptor beta chains were sequenced from one sample in a study of identical twins. Each CDR3 protein gets one entry after TCRdb re-called the 5' RACE reads with MiXCR. This sample carries more than 250,000 distinct CDR3 sequences, under 9.5% of them seen once, and the ten largest clones take more than 2%. These same data were also listed under a study on yellow fever vaccine responses in identical twins.

Material: memory (CD45RO+) T cells sorted from blood. The receptors derive from a woman younger than 30 in good health.

There are many counts of this clonotype. Here the CDR3 reads CSASGGPQTRTDTQYF. The CDR3 DNA follows: TGCAGTGCAAGCGGCGGGCCCCAAACCCGTACAGATACGCAGTATTTT. The chain uses TRBV20-1 and TRBJ2-3, with TRBD2 as a possible D gene (5 bases). Germline V gives CDR1 DFQATT, CDR2 SNEGSKA (reference sequence). V lost 6 bases to trimming and J lost 3 bases, with 22 bases between them. The CDR3 contains 16 residues.

This clonotype has a handful of counts. The V and J genes are TRBV20-1 and TRBJ2-7, with no clear D. CDR3 length: 13 amino acids. Germline lookup yields CDR1 DFQATT and CDR2 SNEGSKA (reference sequence). V shed 0 bases and J shed 5 bases, with 11 bases lying between them. In nucleotides, the CDR3 is TGCAGTGCTAGAGATGGTAGCTTCCACGAGCAGTACTTC. It codes for CSARDGSFHEQYF.

The chain couples TRBV5-1 to TRBJ2-3, with a tentative D call TRBD1 (5 bases). There are 16 residues in the CDR3. V lost 0 bases and J 4 bases, leaving 15 bases between the germline ends. Germline-derived CDR1 and CDR2 are SGHRS and YFSETQ. Written as DNA, the CDR3 is TGCGCCAGCAGCTTGGTTGGCAGGGTGGGCCCAGATACGCAGTATTTT. Encoded protein: CASSLVGRVGPDTQYF.

This clonotype was observed at least ten times. The CDR3 DNA follows: TGTGCCAGCAGCTCCAGGGGGGGGGGTCAGCCCCAGCATTTT. Translation gives CASSSRGGGQPQHF. The V gene is TRBV7-2, the J gene TRBJ1-5; 7 bases fit TRBD1. This CDR3 contains 14 residues. Trimming cost V 4 bases and J 6 bases; bases outside gene matches: 6. Germline assignment: CDR1 SGHTA and CDR2 FQGNSA.

This clonotype has a count of ten or more. The V gene is TRBV28, the J gene TRBJ2-1; D not certain. The V end was cut by 1 base, the J end by 2 bases, with 9 bases between. The germline V gene encodes CDR1 MDHEN and CDR2 SYDVKM. CDR3 size: 15 residues. The CDR3 bases are TGTGCCAGCAGTTTATTGGGGTACCCCTACAATGAGCAGTTCTTC. Residues: CASSLLGYPYNEQFF.

This chain joins TRBV20-1 and TRBJ2-5, with 9 bases aligning to TRBD1. With 0 bases clipped from V and 3 bases from J, the junction kept 8 bases outside the gene matches. Germline CDR1 and CDR2: DFQATT and SNEGSKA (reference sequence). The CDR3 runs to 16 residues. The CDR3 sequence is CSARDPRGQGKETQYF. For the CDR3, the DNA is TGCAGTGCTAGAGATCCTAGGGGACAGGGAAAAGAGACCCAGTACTTC.

The V and J genes are TRBV27 and TRBJ2-5; 12 bases are shared with TRBD2. There are 18 residues in the CDR3. The ends lost 5 bases at V and 9 bases at J; junction bases unmatched: 19. Germline lookup yields CDR1 MNHEY and CDR2 SMNVEV (reference sequence). Here the CDR3 DNA reads TGTGCCAGCAGTAGACGGACTAGCGGGACGTCTCAAGAGACGTCCCAGTACTTC. This gives the protein CASSRRTSGTSQETSQYF.

Only a few counts were recorded for this clonotype. V and J are TRBV7-8 and TRBJ1-4, with D perhaps TRBD1 (6 bases). Germline V gene lookup returns CDR1 SGHVS and CDR2 FQNEAQ. Between the trimmed V and J ends, which lost 1 base and 0 bases, there was a span of 12 bases. The CDR3 has 17 residues. The CDR3 loop reads CASSLDQGSTTNEKLFF. In DNA, the CDR3 is TGTGCCAGCAGCTTAGATCAGGGGTCGACAACTAATGAAAAACTGTTTTTT. Full variable domain (rest looked up from reference TRBV7-8 and TRBJ1-4): GAGVSQSPRYKVAKRGQDVALRCDPISGHVSLFWYQQALGQGPEFLTYFQNEAQLDKSGLPSDRFFAERPEGSVSTLKIQRTQQEDSAVYLCASSLDQGSTTNEKLFFGSGTQLSVL.

This clonotype was counted only a few times. The J gene is TRBJ2-1, the V gene TRBV24-1; 8 nucleotides align to TRBD2. Losses at the gene ends were 6 bases for V and 9 bases for J; bases not matched to a gene: 12. Germline lookup yields CDR1 KGHDR and CDR2 SFDVKD. The CDR3 runs 15 residues. CDR3 sequence (DNA): TGTGCCACCAGTCCCCCGGGGGGGAGGGTGAGTGAGCAGTTCTTC. Its protein is CATSPPGGRVSEQFF.

This clonotype was seen repeatedly, ten times or more. The V call is TRBV5-6, the J call TRBJ1-4; D unresolved. Trimming cost V 5 bases and J 0 bases, with 8 bases left between them. The CDR3 contains 14 residues. CDR1 is SGHDT and CDR2 is YYEEEE in the germline V gene. CDR3: CASSRVSTNEKLFF. CDR3 bases: TGTGCCAGCAGTCGGGTTTCAACTAATGAAAAACTGTTTTTT.

This clonotype was detected ten times or more. CDR3 protein: CASSSQGGVGAFF. The CDR3, as DNA: TGTGCCAGCAGCTCTCAAGGGGGGGTCGGAGCTTTCTTT. J is TRBJ1-1 and V is TRBV11-2; tentative D call: TRBD1 (6 bases). CDR1 SGHAT and CDR2 FQNNGV come from the germline V gene. V lost 4 bases and J lost 10, with 16 bases in between. The CDR3 length is 13 residues.

The chain recombines TRBV5-1 with TRBJ1-2, with D unresolved. The V and J ends lost 0 bases and 8 bases respectively, with 14 bases between them. The germline gives CDR1 SGHRS, CDR2 YFSETQ. The CDR3 runs 14 residues. The CDR3 spells CASSLGTQEGGYTF. The CDR3 DNA reads as TGCGCCAGCAGCTTGGGGACGCAGGAAGGCGGCTACACCTTC.

This clonotype was observed many times. The gene calls are TRBV24-1 and TRBJ2-5; possibly TRBD2 for D (5 bases). The CDR3 runs to 15 residues. Trimming pared 3 bases from V and 4 bases from J, leaving 14 bases between. The V gene's germline CDR1 is KGHDR and CDR2 SFDVKD. Written as DNA, the CDR3 is TGTGCCACCAGTGATACCCGGGGTCGGGGAGAGACCCAGTACTTC. The encoded protein is CATSDTRGRGETQYF.

In its sample, this clonotype was seen many times. The chain carries TRBV6-4 and TRBJ2-3; D uncertain. This CDR3 comprises 15 residues. Trimming left V 0 bases short and J 3 bases short, with 10 bases between. Germline values: CDR1 MRHNA, CDR2 SNTAGT. The CDR3 DNA reads as TGTGCCAGCAGTGACTCAAACGGTGGTACAGATACGCAGTATTTT. This encodes CASSDSNGGTDTQYF.

The chain uses TRBV7-8 and TRBJ1-1, with D unresolved. The CDR3 is made up of 14 amino acids. The V gene lost 4 bases and the J gene lost 0 bases, with 9 bases spanning the gap. Looked up from germline, CDR1 is SGHVS and CDR2 is FQNEAQ. The CDR3 DNA reads TGTGCCAGCAGCTCCAATGCAGTGAACACTGAAGCTTTCTTT. Encoded protein: CASSSNAVNTEAFF.

The rearrangement joins TRBV2 to TRBJ2-3, with a tentative D call TRBD2 (5 bases). Germline V gene data show CDR1 as SNHLY and CDR2 as FYNNEI. This CDR3 comprises 16 residues. V lost 2 bases and J lost 2, with 14 bases in between. For the CDR3, the DNA is TGTGCCAGCAGTGAAAACCGGGGAACGACCACAGATACGCAGTATTTT. It encodes CASSENRGTTTDTQYF.

The chain employs TRBV20-1 and TRBJ1-4; D remains ambiguous. This CDR3 region has 11 residues. Germline values: CDR1 DFQATT, CDR2 SNEGSKA (reference sequence). Trimming took off 7 bases at V and 8 bases at J, with 11 bases between the two ends. The CDR3 region has the DNA TGCAGTGGCCTCCTGAGGGAAAAACTGTTTTTT. Protein product: CSGLLREKLFF.

This clonotype was observed many times. The chain joins TRBV7-9 to TRBJ2-1; TRBD2 aligns across 8 bases. The germline V gene encodes CDR1 SEHNR and CDR2 FQNEAQ (reference sequence). J gave up 0 bases and V 7 bases, and 2 bases lay outside the gene matches. There are 14 residues in the CDR3. CDR3 amino acids: CASKREGSYNEQFF. The DNA for the CDR3 is TGTGCCAGCAAACGGGAGGGCTCCTACAATGAGCAGTTCTTC.

CDR3 sequence (DNA): TGTGCCACCAGTGACCCCCGGGAGCCCACCGGGGAGCTGTTTTTT. Its protein is CATSDPREPTGELFF. The chain links TRBV24-1 to TRBJ2-2, with D maybe TRBD2 (6 bases). There are 15 residues in the CDR3. Trimming took 4 bases from V and 4 from J, leaving 12 bases between them. Germline lookup yields CDR1 KGHDR and CDR2 SFDVKD.

The chain employs TRBV6-1 and TRBJ2-4; no clear D gene. The CDR3 loop spans 14 amino acids. Trimming removed 7 bases from V and 2 bases from J, with 12 bases in between. Germline CDR1 reads MNHNS; CDR2 reads SASEGT. DNA of the CDR3: TGTGCCAGCAAGGGCAGTGGTTCCAAAAACATTCAGTACTTC. Amino acids: CASKGSGSKNIQYF.

At least ten counts were recorded for this clonotype. The chain links TRBV24-1 to TRBJ2-1; D may be TRBD2 (5 bases). Germline lookup yields CDR1 KGHDR and CDR2 SFDVKD. The V gene lost 2 bases and the J gene lost 9 bases, with 10 bases spanning the gap. This CDR3 has 13 residues. The CDR3 DNA sequence: TGTGCCACCAGTGATTCGCTAGGAGGTGAGCAGTTCTTC. This codes for CATSDSLGGEQFF.

This clonotype was seen only a few times. V usage is TRBV20-1 and J usage is TRBJ2-7, with TRBD2 matching 11 bases. Trimming removed 2 bases from V and 2 bases from J; junction bases left unmatched: 8. Germline-derived CDR1 and CDR2 are DFQATT and SNEGSKA (reference sequence). The CDR3 is 16 residues long. CDR3 amino acids: CSARSLAGGGTYEQYF. The CDR3 region has the DNA TGCAGTGCTAGAAGCCTAGCGGGAGGAGGAACCTACGAGCAGTACTTC.

This clonotype has more than one count but fewer than ten. This chain uses TRBV7-9 with TRBJ2-3; 9 bases are shared with TRBD2. J gave up 6 bases and V 5 bases, and 6 bases lay outside the gene matches. The germline CDR1 and CDR2 sequences are SEHNR and FQNEAQ (reference sequence). The CDR3 sequence is 14 residues long. The CDR3 sequence is CASSPAGGLDTQYF. The CDR3 DNA follows: TGTGCCAGCAGCCCGGCGGGGGGGCTGGATACGCAGTATTTT.

This clonotype was seen a handful of times. The V and J genes are TRBV6-1 and TRBJ1-3; D is unresolved. The CDR3 covers 15 residues. Germline assignment: CDR1 MNHNS and CDR2 SASEGT. V was trimmed by 4 bases and J by 0 bases, leaving 10 bases between them. The CDR3 DNA is TGTGCCAGCAGTGTAGCAGATGACTCTGGAAACACCATATATTTT. It translates to CASSVADDSGNTIYF.

This clonotype was detected ten times or more. The chain employs TRBV12-3 or TRBV12-4 and TRBJ2-3; D possibly uses TRBD1 or TRBD2 (5 bases each). This CDR3 is built from 17 residues. V was shortened by 6 bases and J by 6 bases, with 25 bases between the two germline ends. CDR3 in DNA: TGTGCCAGCAGAAATGGGACCCTTTTGTCGGTACCCGATACGCAGTATTTT. Its translation is CASRNGTLLSVPDTQYF.

At least ten counts were recorded for this clonotype. The rearrangement links TRBV24-1 to TRBJ2-5, with unresolved D. In germline, CDR1 is KGHDR, CDR2 SFDVKD. CDR3 length: 18 residues. V lost 4 bases and J 3 bases, leaving 23 bases between the germline ends. CDR3 sequence reads: CATSDPTPLPLDKETQYF. In DNA, the CDR3 is TGTGCCACCAGTGACCCCACACCCCTGCCTCTAGATAAAGAGACCCAGTACTTC.

The sample holds a few counts of this clonotype. The rearrangement links TRBV5-6 to TRBJ1-5; 7 bases match TRBD1. The germline V gene has CDR1 SGHDT and CDR2 YYEEEE. The CDR3 sequence is 14 residues long. After removal of 4 bases from V and 6 bases from J, the junction contained 7 bases not matched to a gene. The CDR3 spells CASSLRGIGQPQHF. As DNA, the CDR3 is TGTGCCAGCAGCCTCAGGGGGATAGGTCAGCCCCAGCATTTT.

This chain connects TRBV24-1 to TRBJ2-2; tentatively, D is TRBD2 (6 bases). CDR1 KGHDR and CDR2 SFDVKD come from the germline V gene. This CDR3 contains 16 residues. V lost 2 bases and J lost 1, with 10 bases in between. The CDR3 region is CATSDSVGGNTGELFF. CDR3 sequence (DNA): TGTGCCACCAGTGATTCGGTCGGGGGGAACACCGGGGAGCTGTTTTTT.

The chain has TRBV20-1 and TRBJ2-1, with 7 bases fitting TRBD2. The length of the CDR3 is 14 residues. Germline CDR1 and CDR2: DFQATT and SNEGSKA (reference sequence). Unmatched junction bases numbered 4, after V lost 5 bases and J lost 0 bases. In DNA, the CDR3 is TGCAGTGCTGGGCGGGGGACCTCCTACAATGAGCAGTTCTTC. It specifies CSAGRGTSYNEQFF.

Only a few counts were recorded for this clonotype. The chain couples TRBV7-6 to TRBJ2-3; D might be TRBD2 (6 bases). V dropped 3 bases and J dropped 5 bases, with 9 bases sitting between them. CDR3 length: 13 residues. Germline CDR1 is SGHVS and CDR2 is FNYEAQ. The CDR3 loop is CASSFAEGDTQYF. The CDR3 region has the DNA TGTGCCAGCAGCTTTGCGGAGGGAGATACGCAGTATTTT.

There are a few counts of this clonotype. The V and J genes are TRBV10-3 and TRBJ2-1; D is unresolved. Deletions cut 4 bases from V and 0 bases from J, with 7 bases between. The CDR3 extends over 14 amino acids. CDR1 is ENHRY, CDR2 SYGVKD, per germline. DNA of the CDR3: TGTGCCATCAGTGGGAGCGACTCCTACAATGAGCAGTTCTTC. Translation: CAISGSDSYNEQFF.